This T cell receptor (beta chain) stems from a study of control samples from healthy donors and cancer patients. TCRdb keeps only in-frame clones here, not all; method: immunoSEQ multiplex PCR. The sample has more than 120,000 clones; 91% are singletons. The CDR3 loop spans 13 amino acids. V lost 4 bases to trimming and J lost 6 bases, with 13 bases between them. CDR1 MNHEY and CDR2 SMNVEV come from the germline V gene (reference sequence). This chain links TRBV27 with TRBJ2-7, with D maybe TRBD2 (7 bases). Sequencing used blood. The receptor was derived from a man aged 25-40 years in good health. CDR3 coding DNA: TGTGCCAGCAGTTGGGCAGGGGAGGGCGAGCAGTACTTC. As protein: CASSWAGEGEQYF.